This entry is about one T cell receptor beta chain. Its antigen remains unknown. These data come from a study of monozygotic twins with inflammatory bowel disease. Notes on the study in general: Compared with healthy co-twins, IBD patients showed reduced TCRbeta repertoire diversity by inverse Simpson.

Each CDR3 protein gets one entry in TCRdb, which reprocessed the 5' RACE reads and gives no DNA. This sample's clone table lists about 200,000 distinct CDR3 sequences. CDR1 LGHDT and CDR2 YNNKEL come from the germline V gene (reference sequence). This CDR3 region has 15 residues. Collection of an approximately 2.5 ml blood sample took place per donor. The specimen was blood. This sequence originates from a human donor with ulcerative colitis or Crohn's disease, or a healthy co-twin of an affected twin (not recorded which). The chain is built from TRBV3-1 and TRBJ1-2; TCRdb selects TRBD1, and the lack of DNA leaves this call unchecked. CDR3 loop: CASSSAGGGAYGYTF. Full variable domain (outside the CDR3, taken from reference TRBV3-1 and TRBJ1-2): DTAVSQTPKYLVTQMGNDKSIKCEQNLGHDTMYWYKQDSKKFLKIMFSYNNKELIINETVPNRFSPKSPDKAHLNLHINSLELGDSAVYFCASSSAGGGAYGYTFGSGTRLTVV.